Here is one TCR beta chain with its context. This clonotype was counted at least ten times. It has no known antigen specificity. It has no much larger one-base neighbor in the sample; base qualities were not kept. CDR1 and CDR2 were assigned from the germline V gene (reference sequence) as GTSNPN and SVGIG. Taken from cysteine to phenylalanine, the CDR3 has 13 residues. Only CDR3 DNA is held: 39 bases, read in frame from base 1. V is pared back by 4 bases and J by 0 bases, with 10 bases lying between the germline termini. The data derive from a study of regulatory T cells in long-lasting Graves disease (dated by TCRdb to the early 2020s). Concerning the study at large: Antithyroid drugs had been taken for less than 3 months by newly diagnosed Graves' disease patients. The study took place in China and was registered as a clinical trial. Peripheral blood TCR sequencing and RNA sequencing compared persistent Graves' disease patients with newly diagnosed Graves' disease patients. TCR sequencing covered 13 persistent and around 20 newly diagnosed Graves' disease patients, around 33 samples in total. Broad study findings and their caveats: Patients with persistent disease shared more public clonotypes (about 3,000) than newly diagnosed patients did (approximately 1,000). Only the TCR beta chain was sequenced and analyzed. TRBV28, TRBJ1-2 and TRBJ2-5 were preferentially used in persistent disease, while TRBV20-1 and TRBJ2-1 were favored in newly diagnosed disease. The small sample size was acknowledged by the authors as a limitation that may reduce accuracy. The study examined only peripheral blood because the primary lesion, thyroid tissue, could not be accessed. Lower TCR Shannon entropy and fewer highly expanded clones were observed in persistent Graves' disease patients than in newly diagnosed patients, which suggested clonal expansion.

The intended sense of this specimen's time point label: newly diagnosed GD, antithyroid drugs for less than 3 months. RNA was extracted from PBMCs in TRIzol for both TCR sequencing and RNA sequencing. Graves' disease was diagnosed according to American Thyroid Association guidelines. Recruitment of patients was carried out at an endocrinology department in Xi'an, China. Each patient gave about 10 milliliters of peripheral blood, collected in an EDTA anticoagulant tube. Ficoll Paque Plus density gradient separation was used to isolate PBMCs, and no further T cell sorting was performed. An Agilent 2100 Bioanalyzer and agarose gel were used to check RNA quality, and a NanoDrop 2000 was used to measure RNA concentration. Library creation used multiplex PCR. These reads were obtained on an Illumina HiSeq 4000. CDR3 regions were amplified by Arm-PCR with iRepertoire HTBI primers to construct TCR beta libraries. PCR products were gel purified before sequencing. Regarding the original processing steps: Gene usage analysis of CDR3 amino acid clonotypes used the 62 TRBV and 11 to 15 TRBJ segments found across samples. COPE and FqMerger were used to merge the filtered high-quality paired reads into contigs. BLAST was used to align contigs to IMGT TRBV, TRBD and TRBJ reference genes, and CDR3 was defined according to IMGT. Any clonotype with a frequency above 0.1% was counted as a highly expanded clone. Shannon entropy was used to measure repertoire diversity, and the Gini coefficient was used to measure V-J evenness. A clonotype found in more than one individual was treated as public. The public reads were reprocessed in TCRdb via fastp at Q25 and MiXCR, keeping in-frame beta chains. Rows are combined by CDR3 protein, so each entry shows the most common genes and DNA. Here the V and J calls rest on TCRdb's processing, not on the authors' analysis. The sample table shows about 420,000 distinct CDR3 sequences, and over 15% are seen once. The ten biggest clones cover about 25% of the sample.

These records were also assigned to another study, of T cells in Graves' hyperthyroidism and ophthalmopathy. Drawing on the second study: Graves' hyperthyroidism was defined as stable when no progression to ophthalmopathy occurred over 18 months of follow-up. Hyperthyroidism patients were newly diagnosed, had a disease duration of under 2 months, and were aged 18 to 65 years. Patients with uncontrolled infections, other autoimmune diseases, pregnancy or lactation were excluded. Diagnoses were based on clinical symptoms, serum thyroxine and TRAb, thyroid ultrasound and orbital computed tomography. The first round of RT-PCR for the TCR CDR3 was performed with the HTBI primer set and the Qiagen OneStep RT-PCR kit. Most expanded thyroid clonotypes (frequency above 0.001) were also found in blood, which suggests that blood repertoires may mirror thyroid immune responses. A model built on a 13 V-J signature distinguished ophthalmopathy from stable hyperthyroidism, reaching 85% to 90% sensitivity and 81.08% specificity in cross-validation and 80%/75% in testing. During validation, the model predicted progression to ophthalmopathy a median of approximately 6 months ahead of onset, with roughly 65% sensitivity and 72.22% specificity. A discovery cohort of about a hundred patients, about 40 with Graves' ophthalmopathy and roughly 59 with stable Graves' hyperthyroidism, was used to find distinguishing TCR V-J signatures. Prospective prediction of ophthalmopathy was tested in an independent validation cohort of fewer than 20 hyperthyroidism patients and some 17 patients who later progressed to ophthalmopathy. For training and testing, the approximately 97 patients in the discovery cohort were randomly divided in a 7:3 ratio. In over five Graves' hyperthyroidism patients, the study also compared T-cell repertoires from thyroid tissue with T-cell repertoires from blood. Following sampling, methimazole starting at 30 mg daily was given to hyperthyroidism patients, and high-dose intravenous methylprednisolone was given to ophthalmopathy patients. The libraries were constructed in a second round of multiplex PCR and then size-selected and purified. Paired-end sequencing of the libraries was performed with 100 bp reads on an Illumina HiSeq2000. Raw data were processed with SOAPnuke, discarding reads with adapters, uncalled bases, mean Phred below 15, or no exact constant-primer or identifier match. High-quality paired reads were merged with COPE v1.2.5, and unique nucleotide sequences were defined as clonotypes. MiTCR v1.1 was used to align clonotypes to the IMGT TRBV, TRBD and TRBJ reference segments. Analysis was restricted to V-J combinations with a frequency above 0.0001, which covered 99.2% of repertoires. A TCS score was defined as the ratio between F50 (clonal expansion) and ExV (chaos), using BLOSUM62-based TCRdist between CDR3 peptides within each V-J. Welch's t-statistics and random forest reduced roughly 500 V-J features to 10 to 15, which were used in a naive Bayes classifier (R e1071). No statistical method was used to set the sample size in advance, and investigators knew the group allocation. The paper describes TCR Vbeta CDR3 sequencing of roughly 130 peripheral blood samples, made up of roughly 45 ophthalmopathy patients, around 78 hyperthyroidism patients and 17 progressor patients.

This TCR was recovered from a woman younger than 35 with Graves disease. Donor details come from another sample of the same person, matched by shared clones. The sequence links TRBV30 to TRBJ2-7; a tentative D match to TRBD2 spans 5 bases. Sample: peripheral blood mononuclear cells (PBMCs), taken at new diagnosis, from a patient treated with antithyroid drugs. The CDR3: CAWTGENSYEQYF. The DNA sequence is TGTGCCTGGACCGGGGAAAACTCCTACGAGCAGTACTTC. Supplemented by the reference TRBV30 and TRBJ2-7 proteins around the CDR3, the complete variable domain is SQTIHQWPATLVQPVGSPLSLECTVEGTSNPNLYWYRQAAGRGLQLLFYSVGIGQISSEVPQNLSASRPQDRQFILSSKKLLLSDSGFYLCAWTGENSYEQYFGPGTRLTVT.